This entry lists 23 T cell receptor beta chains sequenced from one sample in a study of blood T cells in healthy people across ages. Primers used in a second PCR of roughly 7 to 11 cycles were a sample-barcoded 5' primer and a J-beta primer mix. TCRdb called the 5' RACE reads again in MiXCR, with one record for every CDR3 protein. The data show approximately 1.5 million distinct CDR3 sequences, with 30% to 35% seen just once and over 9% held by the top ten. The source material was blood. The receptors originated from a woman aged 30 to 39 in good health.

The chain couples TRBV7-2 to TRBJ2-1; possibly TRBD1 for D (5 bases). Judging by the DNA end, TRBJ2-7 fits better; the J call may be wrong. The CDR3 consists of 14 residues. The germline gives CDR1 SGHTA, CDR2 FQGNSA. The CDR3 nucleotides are TGTACCAGCAGCCAATCGGAACAGGTGTACGAGCAGTACTTC. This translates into CTSSQSEQVYEQYF.

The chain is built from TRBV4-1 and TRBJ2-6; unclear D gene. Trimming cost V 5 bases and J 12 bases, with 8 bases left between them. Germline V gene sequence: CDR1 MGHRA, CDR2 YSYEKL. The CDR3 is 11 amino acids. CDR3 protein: CASSLGSVLTF. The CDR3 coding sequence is TGCGCCAGCAGCTTAGGTAGCGTCCTGACTTTC.

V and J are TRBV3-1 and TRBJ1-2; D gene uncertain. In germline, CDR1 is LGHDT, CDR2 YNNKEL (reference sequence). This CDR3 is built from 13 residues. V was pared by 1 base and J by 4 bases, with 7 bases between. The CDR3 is CASSQVETYGYTF. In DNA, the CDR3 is TGTGCCAGCAGCCAAGTTGAGACCTATGGCTACACCTTC.

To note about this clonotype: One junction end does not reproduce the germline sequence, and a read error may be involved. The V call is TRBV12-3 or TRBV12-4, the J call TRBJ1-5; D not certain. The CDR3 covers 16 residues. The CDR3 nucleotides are TGTGCCAGCAGCCCCCCCCGGAGTACGGGCAATCAGCTCCAGCATTTT. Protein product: CASSPPRSTGNQLQHF.

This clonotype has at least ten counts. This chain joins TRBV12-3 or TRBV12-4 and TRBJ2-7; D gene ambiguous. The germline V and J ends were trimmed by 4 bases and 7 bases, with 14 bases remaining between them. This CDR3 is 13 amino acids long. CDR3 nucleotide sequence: TGTGCCAGCAGTTCCGGGCGGATACCTGAGCAGTACTTC. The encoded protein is CASSSGRIPEQYF.

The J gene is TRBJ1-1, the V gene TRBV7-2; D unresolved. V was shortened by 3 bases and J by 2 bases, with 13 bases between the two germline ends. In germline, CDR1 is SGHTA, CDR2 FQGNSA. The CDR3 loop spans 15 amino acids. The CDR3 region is CASSFSSAANTEAFF. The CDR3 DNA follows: TGTGCCAGCAGCTTTAGCAGCGCGGCCAACACTGAAGCTTTCTTT.

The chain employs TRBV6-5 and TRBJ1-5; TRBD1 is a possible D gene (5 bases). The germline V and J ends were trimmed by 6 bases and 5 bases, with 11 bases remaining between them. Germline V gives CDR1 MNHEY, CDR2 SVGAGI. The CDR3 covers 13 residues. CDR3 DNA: TGTGCCAGCAGCAGGGAGAGGGATCAGCCCCAGCATTTT. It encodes CASSRERDQPQHF.

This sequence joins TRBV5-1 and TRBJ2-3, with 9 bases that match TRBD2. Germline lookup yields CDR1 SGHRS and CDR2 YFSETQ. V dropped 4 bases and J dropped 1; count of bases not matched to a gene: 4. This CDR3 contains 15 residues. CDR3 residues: CASSKRLAGTDTQYF. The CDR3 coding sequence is TGCGCCAGCAGCAAAAGACTAGCGGGCACAGATACGCAGTATTTT.

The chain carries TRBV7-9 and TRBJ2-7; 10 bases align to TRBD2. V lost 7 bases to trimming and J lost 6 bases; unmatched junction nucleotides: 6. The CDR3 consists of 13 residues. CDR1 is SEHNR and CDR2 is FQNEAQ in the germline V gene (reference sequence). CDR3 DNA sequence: TGTGCCAGCACCCCAAGACTAGCGGGCGAGCAGTACTTC. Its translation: CASTPRLAGEQYF.

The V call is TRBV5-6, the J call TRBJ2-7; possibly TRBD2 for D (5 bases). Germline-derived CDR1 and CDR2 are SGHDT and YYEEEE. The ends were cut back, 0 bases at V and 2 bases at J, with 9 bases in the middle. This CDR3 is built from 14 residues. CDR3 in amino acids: CASSLASTTYEQYF. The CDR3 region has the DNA TGTGCCAGCAGCTTGGCCTCGACTACCTACGAGCAGTACTTC. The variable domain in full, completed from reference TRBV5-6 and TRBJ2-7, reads DAGVTQSPTHLIKTRGQQVTLRCSPKSGHDTVSWYQQALGQGPQFIFQYYEEEERQRGNFPDRFSGHQFPNYSSELNVNALLLGDSALYLCASSLASTTYEQYFGPGTRLTVT.

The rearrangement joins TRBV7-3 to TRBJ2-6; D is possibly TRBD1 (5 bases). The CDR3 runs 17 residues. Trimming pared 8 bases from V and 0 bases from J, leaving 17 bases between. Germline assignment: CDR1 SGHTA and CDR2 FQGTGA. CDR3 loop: CASSPGAPLSGANVLTF. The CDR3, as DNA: TGTGCCAGCTCTCCTGGGGCCCCCCTCTCTGGGGCCAACGTCCTGACTTTC.

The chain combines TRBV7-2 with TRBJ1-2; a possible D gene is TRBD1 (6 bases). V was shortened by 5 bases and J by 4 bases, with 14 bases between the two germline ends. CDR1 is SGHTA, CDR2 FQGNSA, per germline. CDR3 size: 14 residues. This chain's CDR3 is CASSHQGLVYGYTF. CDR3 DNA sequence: TGTGCCAGCAGCCACCAGGGGTTGGTCTATGGCTACACCTTC.

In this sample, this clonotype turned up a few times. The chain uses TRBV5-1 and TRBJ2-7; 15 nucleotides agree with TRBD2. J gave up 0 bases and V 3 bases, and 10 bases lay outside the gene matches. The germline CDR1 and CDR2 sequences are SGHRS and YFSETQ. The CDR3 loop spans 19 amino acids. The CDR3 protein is CASSSTPGLAGGRSYEQYF. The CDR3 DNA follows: TGCGCCAGCAGCTCAACGCCGGGACTAGCGGGAGGACGCTCCTACGAGCAGTACTTC. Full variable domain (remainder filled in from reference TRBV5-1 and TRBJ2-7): KAGVTQTPRYLIKTRGQQVTLSCSPISGHRSVSWYQQTPGQGLQFLFEYFSETQRNKGNFPGRFSGRQFSNSRSEMNVSTLELGDSALYLCASSSTPGLAGGRSYEQYFGPGTRLTVT.

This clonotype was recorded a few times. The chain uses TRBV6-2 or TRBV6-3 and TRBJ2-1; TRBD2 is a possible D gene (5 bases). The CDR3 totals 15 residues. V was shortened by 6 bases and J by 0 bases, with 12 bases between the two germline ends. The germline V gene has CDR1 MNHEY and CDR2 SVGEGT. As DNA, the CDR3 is TGTGCCAGCAGGGGAGATTTTGGCTCCTACAATGAGCAGTTCTTC. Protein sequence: CASRGDFGSYNEQFF.

The CDR3: CASSPPQLAGGSNEQFF. Written as DNA, the CDR3 is TGTGCCAGCTCACCACCGCAACTAGCGGGGGGGAGCAATGAGCAGTTCTTC. The V gene is TRBV18, the J gene TRBJ2-1; 13 bases agree with TRBD2. J gave up 6 bases and V 0 bases, and 5 bases lay outside the gene matches. The CDR3 is 17 amino acids. Germline-derived CDR1 and CDR2 are KGHSH and LQKENI. The full variable domain, rest sourced from reference TRBV18 and TRBJ2-1, is NAGVMQNPRHLVRRRGQEARLRCSPMKGHSHVYWYRQLPEEGLKFMVYLQKENIIDESGMPKERFSAEFPKEGPSILRIQQVVRGDSAAYFCASSPPQLAGGSNEQFFGPGTRLTVL.

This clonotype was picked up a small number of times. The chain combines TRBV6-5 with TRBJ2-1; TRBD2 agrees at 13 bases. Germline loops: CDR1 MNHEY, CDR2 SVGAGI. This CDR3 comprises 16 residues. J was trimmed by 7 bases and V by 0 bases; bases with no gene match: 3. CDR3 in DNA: TGTGCCAGCAGTTACTCCGGGACTAGCGGGATGAATGAGCAGTTCTTC. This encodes CASSYSGTSGMNEQFF.

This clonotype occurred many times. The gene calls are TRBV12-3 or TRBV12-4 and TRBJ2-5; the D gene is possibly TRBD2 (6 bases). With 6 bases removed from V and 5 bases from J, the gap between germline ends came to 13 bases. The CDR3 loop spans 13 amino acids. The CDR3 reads CASSFGGSETQYF. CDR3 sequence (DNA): TGTGCCAGCAGCTTTGGAGGGTCGGAGACCCAGTACTTC.

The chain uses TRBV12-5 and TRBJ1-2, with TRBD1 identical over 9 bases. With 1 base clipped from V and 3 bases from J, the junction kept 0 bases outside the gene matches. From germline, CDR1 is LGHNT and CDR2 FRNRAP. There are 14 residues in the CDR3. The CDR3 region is CASGLDRGHYGYTF. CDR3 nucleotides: TGTGCTAGTGGTTTGGACAGGGGGCACTATGGCTACACCTTC.

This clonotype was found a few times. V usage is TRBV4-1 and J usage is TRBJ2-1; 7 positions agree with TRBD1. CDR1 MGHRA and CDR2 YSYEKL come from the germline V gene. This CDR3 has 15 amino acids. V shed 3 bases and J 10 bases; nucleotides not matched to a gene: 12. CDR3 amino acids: CASSHAGAPGGEQFF. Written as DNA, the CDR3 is TGCGCCAGCAGCCATGCCGGGGCCCCAGGGGGAGAGCAGTTCTTC.

The CDR3 region is CASSEIRYLGEQYF. Here the CDR3 DNA reads TGTGCCAGCAGCGAGATACGATATCTAGGGGAGCAGTACTTC. V is TRBV27 and J is TRBJ2-7; D remains unclear. Trimming pared 6 bases from V and 7 bases from J, leaving 19 bases between. Germline-derived CDR1 and CDR2 are MNHEY and SMNVEV (reference sequence). The CDR3 is 14 amino acids.

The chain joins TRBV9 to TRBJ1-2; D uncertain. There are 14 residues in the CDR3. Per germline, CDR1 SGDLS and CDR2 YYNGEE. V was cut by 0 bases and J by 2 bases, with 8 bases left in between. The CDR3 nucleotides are TGTGCCAGCAGCGTAGCGGGTACGAACTATGGCTACACCTTC. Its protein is CASSVAGTNYGYTF.

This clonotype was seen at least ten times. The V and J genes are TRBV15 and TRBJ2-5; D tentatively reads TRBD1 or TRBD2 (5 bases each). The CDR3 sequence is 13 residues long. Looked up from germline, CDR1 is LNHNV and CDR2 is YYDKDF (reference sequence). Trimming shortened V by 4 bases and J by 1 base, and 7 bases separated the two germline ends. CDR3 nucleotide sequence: TGTGCCACCAGCAAGGGACCCCAAGAGACCCAGTACTTC. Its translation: CATSKGPQETQYF. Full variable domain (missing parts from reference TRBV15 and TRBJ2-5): DAMVIQNPRYQVTQFGKPVTLSCSQTLNHNVMYWYQQKSSQAPKLLFHYYDKDFNNEADTPDNFQSRRPNTSFCFLDIRSPGLGDTAMYLCATSKGPQETQYFGPGTRLLVL.

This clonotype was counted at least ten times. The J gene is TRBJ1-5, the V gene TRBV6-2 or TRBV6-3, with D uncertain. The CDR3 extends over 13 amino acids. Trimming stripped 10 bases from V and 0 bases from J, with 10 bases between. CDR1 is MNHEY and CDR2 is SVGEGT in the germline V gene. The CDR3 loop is CATRQDSNQPQHF. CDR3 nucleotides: TGTGCCACTCGACAAGATAGCAATCAGCCCCAGCATTTT.